This T cell receptor (beta chain) originates from a study of control samples from healthy donors and cancer patients. Measured with immunoSEQ multiplex PCR; TCRdb has only the in-frame clones, and not every one. The table has 45,000 or so clones, roughly 86% seen once; the top ten hold 9.5% to 13%. Material: PBMCs. The origin of this receptor is a woman between 55 and 75 years old with lung cancer.

Here the CDR3 DNA reads TGTGCCAGCGGACAGGACTATGGCTACACCTTC. Residues: CASGQDYGYTF. The chain recombines TRBV2 with TRBJ1-2; 7 positions agree with TRBD1. CDR1 and CDR2 from the germline V gene are SNHLY and FYNNEI. The CDR3 consists of 11 residues. J was trimmed by 3 bases and V by 8 bases; bases with no gene match: 0.